The TCR beta chain described here comes from a study of blood T cell repertoires in COVID-19 (dated by TCRdb to 2018 to 2020). Describing the broader study: Samples from collaborators originated in the United States, Italy and Spain and spanned both the acute and convalescent phases of COVID-19. The prospective study material was composed of cDNA or gDNA derived from T cells, B-cell-depleted T cells, or PBMCs. The dataset comprised deeply sampled blood TCRbeta repertoires from subjects exposed to, actively infected with, or recovered from COVID-19. The repertoires were released in a freely available public database intended as a resource for research on the immune response to SARS-CoV-2. Samples came from the ongoing ImmuneRACE study (first 160 participants) plus 1,254 subjects from 6 global collaborators. Nearly every sample came with metadata listing a de-identified subject ID, COVID-19 status, age in years and sex. Where HLA class I and class II types were available, the types were taken from metadata supplied by the sample provider, not from assay-based typing.

Points the paper makes about the study in general: The amount of clinical and demographic metadata varied by source and participant and was provided uncurated.

About this clone: Its binding antigen is unknown. No much larger clonotype is one base removed from it; base qualities were not supplied.

Each collaborating institution followed its own protocols to collect whole blood in K2EDTA tubes. Collaborator samples were shipped for TCRbeta analysis as frozen whole blood, isolated PBMCs, or DNA extracted from either sample type. TCRbeta CDR3 regions were amplified from genomic DNA by means of the immunoSEQ Assay, a bias-controlled multiplex PCR. As for the authors' bioinformatics: The number of nucleated cells in each sample was estimated by amplification of reference gene primers within the assay. Sequence reads were collapsed and filtered to measure the absolute abundance of every unique TCRbeta CDR3 rearrangement. For each sample, productive Simpson clonality was calculated by taking the square root of Simpson's diversity index across productive rearrangements. Sourced from immuneACCESS, this table was stored by TCRdb with only in-frame sequences that have V and J called. A share of the clones is absent; for the studies checked, an unresolved V gene accounts for under half, and the remainder has no known explanation. V, J and clone size are those of that table, while D and trimming were read from the DNA. This sample holds 15,000 to 20,000 clones; approximately 85% were observed only once. The ten largest clones take up 11% to 15% of the sample.

This TCR derives from a middle-aged man with active or convalescent COVID-19. The specimen was peripheral blood.

The DNA reads as follows: TGTGCCAGTGCAGGGGACCTGAACACTGAAGCTTTCTTT. Its coded protein is CASAGDLNTEAFF. The rearranged segments are TRBV6-1 and TRBJ1-1, and perhaps TRBD1 as D gene, on 6 matching bases. For CDR1 and CDR2, the germline V gene lists MNHNS and SASEGT. From the cysteine up to the phenylalanine, the CDR3 has a length of 13 residues. Just CDR3 DNA is preserved here, 39 bases in frame from base 1. V gives up 9 bases and J gives up 0 bases, and the segment between their germline ends measures 11 bases.